Described below is a single TCR beta chain sequence and its context. The antigen remains unidentified. The data are from a study of CD4 T cells in relation to SARS-CoV-2 and coronaviruses. Across the whole study: PBMCs were cultured with antigen for roughly 10 days before TCR beta sequencing. Findings and caveats of the study: Samples before the pandemic and after infection were not matched within any donor.

Before the COVID-19 pandemic, during about 2010-2018, CD4+ T cells were taken from unexposed donors. CD4+ T cells were isolated from the cells after nine to eleven days of culture. The protocol was immunoSEQ multiplex PCR, while the TCRdb copy is restricted to in-frame clones and leaves out a portion. Seen here are roughly 26,000 clones, 65% to 80% observed once, and the top ten hold about an eighth. The V end lost 5 bases, the J end lost 0 bases, and 7 bases lay between the germline ends. The CDR3 totals 13 residues. This clonotype was sampled from a human donor in good health. The chain is built from TRBV12-3 or TRBV12-4 and TRBJ1-1; possible D gene TRBD1, 5 bases. Sequenced: CD4+ T cells from PBMCs, cultured in vitro. CDR3 nucleotide sequence: TGTGCCAGCAGTACAGGAATGAACACTGAAGCTTTCTTT. It is translated as CASSTGMNTEAFF.